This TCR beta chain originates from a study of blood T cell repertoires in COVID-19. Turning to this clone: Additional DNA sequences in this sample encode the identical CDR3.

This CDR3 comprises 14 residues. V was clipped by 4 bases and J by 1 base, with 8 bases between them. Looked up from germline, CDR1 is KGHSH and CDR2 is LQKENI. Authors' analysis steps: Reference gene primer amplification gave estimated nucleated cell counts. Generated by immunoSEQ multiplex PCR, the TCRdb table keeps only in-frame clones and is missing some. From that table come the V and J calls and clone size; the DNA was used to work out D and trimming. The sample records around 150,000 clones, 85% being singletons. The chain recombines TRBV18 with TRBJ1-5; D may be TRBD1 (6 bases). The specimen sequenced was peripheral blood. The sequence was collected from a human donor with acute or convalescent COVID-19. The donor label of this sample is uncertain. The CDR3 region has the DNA TGTGCCAGCTCACAGGGGGTAAGCAATCAGCCCCAGCATTTT. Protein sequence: CASSQGVSNQPQHF. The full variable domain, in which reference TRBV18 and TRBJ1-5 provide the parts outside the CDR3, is NAGVMQNPRHLVRRRGQEARLRCSPMKGHSHVYWYRQLPEEGLKFMVYLQKENIIDESGMPKERFSAEFPKEGPSILRIQQVVRGDSAAYFCASSQGVSNQPQHFGDGTRLSIL.